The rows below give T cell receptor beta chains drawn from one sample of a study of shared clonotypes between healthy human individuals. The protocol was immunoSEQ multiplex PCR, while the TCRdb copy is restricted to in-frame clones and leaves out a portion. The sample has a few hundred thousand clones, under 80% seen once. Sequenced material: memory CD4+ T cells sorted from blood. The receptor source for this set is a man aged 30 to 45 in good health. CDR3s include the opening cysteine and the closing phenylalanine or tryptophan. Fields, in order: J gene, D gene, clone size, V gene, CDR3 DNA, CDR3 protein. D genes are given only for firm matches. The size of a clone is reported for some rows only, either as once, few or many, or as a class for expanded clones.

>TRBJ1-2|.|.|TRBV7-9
TGTGCCAGCAGCTCCCGGTCGCAGGGGATCGGTGGCTACACCTTC
CASSSRSQGIGGYTF
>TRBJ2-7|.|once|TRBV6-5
TGTGCCAGCAGTTACACCCAGGGACCCTACGAGCAGTACTTC
CASSYTQGPYEQYF
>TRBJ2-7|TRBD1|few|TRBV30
TGTGCCTGGAGGACAGGGGTGAGTGAGCAGTACTTC
CAWRTGVSEQYF
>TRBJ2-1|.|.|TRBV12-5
TGTGCTAGTGCCACCGGAGGGTCGCAGTTCTTC
CASATGGSQFF
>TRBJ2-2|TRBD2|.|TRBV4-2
TGTGCCAGCAGCCGTAAGAATAGCGGGACACCCCCCTTGAAGACCGGGGAGCTGTTTTTT
CASSRKNSGTPPLKTGELFF
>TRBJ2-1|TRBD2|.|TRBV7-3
TGTGCCAGCAGCCCGCCCGGACTAGCGGGAACTGAGCAGTTCTTC
CASSPPGLAGTEQFF
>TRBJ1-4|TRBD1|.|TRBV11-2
TGTGCCAGCAGCCCAGCGGGACAGGGTGGCGAAAAACTGTTTTTT
CASSPAGQGGEKLFF
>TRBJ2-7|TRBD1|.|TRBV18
TGTGCCAGCTCTTGGGACAGGGACCACGAGCAGTACTTC
CASSWDRDHEQYF
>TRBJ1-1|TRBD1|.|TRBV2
TGTGCCAGCAGTGATGCGAGGGGGCGAGGTGAAGCTTTCTTT
CASSDARGRGEAFF
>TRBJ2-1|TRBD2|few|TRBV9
TGTGCCAGCAGCGTAGCGGGACTAGCGTCGTACAATGAGCAGTTCTTC
CASSVAGLASYNEQFF
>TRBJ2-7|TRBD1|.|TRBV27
TGTGCCAGCAGTTTAGTGGGACAGGGAGGAGAGCAGTACTTC
CASSLVGQGGEQYF
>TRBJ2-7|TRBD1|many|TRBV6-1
TGTGCCAGCGGGGGACAGACGAGCTCCTACGAGCAGTACTTC
CASGGQTSSYEQYF
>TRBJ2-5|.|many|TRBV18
TGTGCCAGCTCACCTACCTCGACCCAAGAGACCCAGTACTTC
CASSPTSTQETQYF
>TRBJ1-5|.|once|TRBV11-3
TGTGCCAGCAGCCCCCGGAACAGGGTTGGTCAGCCCCAGCATTTT
CASSPRNRVGQPQHF
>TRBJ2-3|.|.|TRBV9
TGTGCCAGCAGCACCCAGAGGAGTACTAAGCTGTATTTT
CASSTQRSTKLYF
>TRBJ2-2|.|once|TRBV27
TGTGCCAGCAGTTTACGCCCGGGAACGAACACCGGGGAGCTGTTTTTT
CASSLRPGTNTGELFF
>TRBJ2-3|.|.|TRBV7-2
TGTGCCAGCAGCTTAGGGGTTAGCGGTCAAGATACGCAGTATTTT
CASSLGVSGQDTQYF
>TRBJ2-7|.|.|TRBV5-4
TGTGCCAGCAGCTTGGCCGACGAAGTAGGGTTCTACGAGCAGTACTTC
CASSLADEVGFYEQYF
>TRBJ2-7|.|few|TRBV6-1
TGTGCCAGCAGTGAATTGGGACATTATATCTACGAGCAGTACTTC
CASSELGHYIYEQYF
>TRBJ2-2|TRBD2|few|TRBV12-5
TGTGCTAGTGGTTTCAGCGGGAGGGCCACCGGGGAGCTGTTTTTT
CASGFSGRATGELFF
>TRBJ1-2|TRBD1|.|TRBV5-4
TGTGCCAGCAGCTTGACAGGGGAGTATGGCTACACCTTC
CASSLTGEYGYTF
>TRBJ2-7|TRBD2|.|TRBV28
TGTGCCAGCAATGTAAGGGGAGGGTCCTACGAGCAGTACTTC
CASNVRGGSYEQYF
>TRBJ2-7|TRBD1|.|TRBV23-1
TGCCCCTGGGGCAGAGGACAGGCCCCCCACGAGCAGTACTTC
CPWGRGQAPHEQYF
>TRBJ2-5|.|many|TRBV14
TGTGCCAGCAGCCAAGATGGGACCCAGTACTTC
CASSQDGTQYF
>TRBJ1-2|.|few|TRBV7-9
TGTGCCAGCAGTATAGATTCGGTGTTAAGTGGCTACACCTTC
CASSIDSVLSGYTF
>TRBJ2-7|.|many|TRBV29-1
TGCAGCGTTGCCCAGGGGATGGGCGAGCAGTACTTC
CSVAQGMGEQYF
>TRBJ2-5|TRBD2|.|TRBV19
TGTGCCAGTAGTACCGGGCTAGCGGCGCAAGAGACCCAGTACTTC
CASSTGLAAQETQYF
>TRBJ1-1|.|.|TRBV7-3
TGTGCCAGCAGCGCGTGGGGAGCCGGTACCACTGAAGCTTTCTTT
CASSAWGAGTTEAFF
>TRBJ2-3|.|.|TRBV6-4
TGTGCCAGCAGTGACCGGGGCGACCCCGCAGATACGCAGTATTTT
CASSDRGDPADTQYF
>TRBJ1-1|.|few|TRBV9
TGTGCCAGCAGCGTCGGCAATGTAGGGGGCACTGAAGCTTTCTTT
CASSVGNVGGTEAFF
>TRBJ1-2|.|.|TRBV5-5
TGTGCCAGCAGCTTAGAGGGTTTAGTTCGGGGCTACACCTTC
CASSLEGLVRGYTF
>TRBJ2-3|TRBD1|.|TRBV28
TGTGCCAGCAGTCTCCGACAGGGTTGGTATTTT
CASSLRQGWYF
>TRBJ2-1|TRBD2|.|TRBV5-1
TGCGCCAGCAGCTTGGTGGTAGCGGGAGGGGTCTACAATGAGCAGTTCTTC
CASSLVVAGGVYNEQFF
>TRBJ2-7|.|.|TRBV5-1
TGCGCCAGCAGCCTAGGGGTTGGGGTCTACGAGCAGTACTTC
CASSLGVGVYEQYF
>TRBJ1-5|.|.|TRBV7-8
TGTGCCAGCAGCTTAGCATCCGGGGCACGGGTTCAGCCCCAGCATTTT
CASSLASGARVQPQHF
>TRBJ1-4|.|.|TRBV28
TGTGCCAGCAGTTTATACAATGAAAAACTGTTTTTT
CASSLYNEKLFF
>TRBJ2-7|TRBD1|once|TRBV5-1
TGCGCCAGCAGCTTGATCACAGGGGGCCTCTACGAGCAGTACTTC
CASSLITGGLYEQYF
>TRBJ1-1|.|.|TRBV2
TGTGCCAGCAGGAATGGAGGGGGGGCCGGCACTGAAGCTTTCTTT
CASRNGGGAGTEAFF
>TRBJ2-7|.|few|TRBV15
TGTGCCACCAGCATAGACAGATCTTACGAGCAGTACTTC
CATSIDRSYEQYF
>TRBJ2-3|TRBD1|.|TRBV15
TGTGCCACCTCTGCCGGGACAGATAGGAGCACAGATACGCAGTATTTT
CATSAGTDRSTDTQYF
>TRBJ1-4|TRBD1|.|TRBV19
TGTGCCAGTCAGGCAGGGCGAGGGACAGGAAAACTGTTTTTT
CASQAGRGTGKLFF
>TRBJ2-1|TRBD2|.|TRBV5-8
TGTGCCAGCAGCGTCCTACTGACTAGCGGCCCCTACAATGAGCAGTTCTTC
CASSVLLTSGPYNEQFF
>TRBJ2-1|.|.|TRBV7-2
TGTGCCAGCAGCTTAGATCGTCGGCTCCCCAATGAGCAGTTCTTC
CASSLDRRLPNEQFF
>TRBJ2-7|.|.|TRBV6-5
TGTGCCAGCAGCCCCGGGCTCAGCTACGAGCAGTACTTC
CASSPGLSYEQYF
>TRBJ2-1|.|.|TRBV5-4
TGTGCCAGCAGCTTACCCAGGAGCTCCTACAATGAGCAGTTCTTC
CASSLPRSSYNEQFF
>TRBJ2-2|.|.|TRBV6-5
TGTGCCAGCAGTGCCAGGGAGGCCGGGGAGCTGTTTTTT
CASSAREAGELFF
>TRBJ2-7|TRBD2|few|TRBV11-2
TGTGCCAGCAGCCAAGCTAGCGGGAGAATATCCTACGAGCAGTACTTC
CASSQASGRISYEQYF
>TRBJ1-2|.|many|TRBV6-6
TGTGCCAGTAACGGAAACTATGGCTACACCTTC
CASNGNYGYTF
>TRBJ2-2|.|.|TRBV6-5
TGTGCCAGCAGGTGGCGGGCGAACACCGGGGAGCTGTTTTTT
CASRWRANTGELFF
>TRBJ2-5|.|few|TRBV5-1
TGCGCCAGCAAATTGGTAGGAAACCAAGAGACCCAGTACTTC
CASKLVGNQETQYF
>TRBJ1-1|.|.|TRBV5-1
TGCGCCAGCAGCTTGCTTCGAGAGAACACTGAAGCTTTCTTT
CASSLLRENTEAFF
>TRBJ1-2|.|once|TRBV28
TGTGCCAGCAGTTTGTGGGGTGGCTACACCTTC
CASSLWGGYTF
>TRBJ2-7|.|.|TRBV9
TGTGCCAGCGGACCGGGGGCTTCCTACGAGCAGTACTTC
CASGPGASYEQYF
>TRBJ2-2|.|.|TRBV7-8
TGTGCCAGCAGCTTAGACCCTCGAACCGGGGAGCTGTTTTTT
CASSLDPRTGELFF
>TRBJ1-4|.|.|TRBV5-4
TGTGCCAGCAACTCTCCCCCTAATGAAAAACTGTTTTTT
CASNSPPNEKLFF